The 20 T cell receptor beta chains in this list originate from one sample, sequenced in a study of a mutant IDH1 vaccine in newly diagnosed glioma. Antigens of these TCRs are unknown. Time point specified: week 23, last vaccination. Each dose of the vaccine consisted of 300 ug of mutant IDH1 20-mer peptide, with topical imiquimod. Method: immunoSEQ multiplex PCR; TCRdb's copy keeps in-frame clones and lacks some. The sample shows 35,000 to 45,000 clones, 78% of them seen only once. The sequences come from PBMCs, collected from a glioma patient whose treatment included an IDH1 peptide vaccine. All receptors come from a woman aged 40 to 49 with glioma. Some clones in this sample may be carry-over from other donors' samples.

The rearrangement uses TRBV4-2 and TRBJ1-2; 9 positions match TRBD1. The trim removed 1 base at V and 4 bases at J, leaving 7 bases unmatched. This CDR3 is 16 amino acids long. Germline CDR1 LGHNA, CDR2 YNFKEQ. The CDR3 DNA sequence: TGTGCCAGCAGCCAAGCTCAGGGGACAGGGTCCTATGGCTACACCTTC. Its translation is CASSQAQGTGSYGYTF.

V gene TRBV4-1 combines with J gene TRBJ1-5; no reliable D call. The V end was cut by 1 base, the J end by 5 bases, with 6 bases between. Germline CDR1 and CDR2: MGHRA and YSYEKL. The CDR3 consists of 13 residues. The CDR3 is CASSQGHHQPQHF. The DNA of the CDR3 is TGCGCCAGCAGCCAAGGCCATCATCAGCCCCAGCATTTT.

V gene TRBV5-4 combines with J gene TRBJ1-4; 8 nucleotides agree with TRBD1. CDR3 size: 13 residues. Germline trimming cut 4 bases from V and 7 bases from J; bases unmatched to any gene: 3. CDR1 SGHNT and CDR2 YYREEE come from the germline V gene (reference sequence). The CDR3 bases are TGTGCCAGCAGCGTCCAGGGGGCTGAAAAACTGTTTTTT. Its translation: CASSVQGAEKLFF.

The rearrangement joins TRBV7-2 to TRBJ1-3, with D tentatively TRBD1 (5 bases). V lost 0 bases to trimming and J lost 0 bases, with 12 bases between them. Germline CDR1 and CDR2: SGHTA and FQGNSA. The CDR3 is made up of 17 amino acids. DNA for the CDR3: TGTGCCAGCAGCTTAGCGTCTGGGGGAGTCTCTGGAAACACCATATATTTT. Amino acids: CASSLASGGVSGNTIYF.

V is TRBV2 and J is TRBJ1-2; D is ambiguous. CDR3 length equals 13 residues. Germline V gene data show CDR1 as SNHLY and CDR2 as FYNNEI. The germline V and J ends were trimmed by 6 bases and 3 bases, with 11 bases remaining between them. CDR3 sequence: CASSIQRDYGYTF. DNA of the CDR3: TGTGCCAGCAGCATACAAAGGGACTATGGCTACACCTTC. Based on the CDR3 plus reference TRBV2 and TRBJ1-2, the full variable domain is EPEVTQTPSHQVTQMGQEVILRCVPISNHLYFYWYRQILGQKVEFLVSFYNNEISEKSEIFDDQFSVERPDGSNFTLKIRSTKLEDSAMYFCASSIQRDYGYTFGSGTRLTVV.

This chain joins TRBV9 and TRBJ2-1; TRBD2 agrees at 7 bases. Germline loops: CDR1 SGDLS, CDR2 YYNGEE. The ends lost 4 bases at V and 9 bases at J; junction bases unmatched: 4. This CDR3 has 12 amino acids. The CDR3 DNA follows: TGTGCCAGCAGCCTTGGCGGGAGTGAGCAGTTCTTC. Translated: CASSLGGSEQFF.

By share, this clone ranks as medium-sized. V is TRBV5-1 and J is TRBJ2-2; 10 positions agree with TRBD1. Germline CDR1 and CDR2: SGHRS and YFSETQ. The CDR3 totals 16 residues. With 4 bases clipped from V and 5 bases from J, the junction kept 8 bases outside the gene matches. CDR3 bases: TGCGCCAGCAGCGAACGACAGGGGGCCGTAACCGGGGAGCTGTTTTTT. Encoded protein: CASSERQGAVTGELFF.

CDR3 loop: CASSGEQETQYF. As DNA, the CDR3 is TGTGCCAGTTCGGGAGAACAAGAGACCCAGTACTTC. The rearrangement joins TRBV11-1 to TRBJ2-5, with D possibly TRBD2 on 6 matching bases. Germline V gives CDR1 SGHAT, CDR2 FQDESV (reference sequence). The CDR3 consists of 12 residues. The germline V and J ends were trimmed by 9 bases and 2 bases, with 10 bases remaining between them.

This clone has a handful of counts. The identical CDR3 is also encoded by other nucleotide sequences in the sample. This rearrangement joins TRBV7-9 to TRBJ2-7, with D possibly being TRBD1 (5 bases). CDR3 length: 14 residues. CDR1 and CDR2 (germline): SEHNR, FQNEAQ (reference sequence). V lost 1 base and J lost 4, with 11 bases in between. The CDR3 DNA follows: TGTGCCAGCAGCTTAGGCAGGGTTCCTTACGAGCAGTACTTC. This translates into CASSLGRVPYEQYF.

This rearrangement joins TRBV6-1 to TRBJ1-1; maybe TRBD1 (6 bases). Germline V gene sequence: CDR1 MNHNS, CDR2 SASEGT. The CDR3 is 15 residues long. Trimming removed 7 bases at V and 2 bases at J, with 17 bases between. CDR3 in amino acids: CASTRNRGGNTEAFF. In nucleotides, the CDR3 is TGTGCCAGCACCAGAAATCGAGGGGGAAACACTGAAGCTTTCTTT.

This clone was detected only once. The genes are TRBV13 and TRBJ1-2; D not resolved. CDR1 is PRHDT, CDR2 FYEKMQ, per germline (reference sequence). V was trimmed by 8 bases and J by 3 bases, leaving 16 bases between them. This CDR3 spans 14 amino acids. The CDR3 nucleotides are TGTGCCAGCGGGGAGCTCCGGGCCGACTATGGCTACACCTTC. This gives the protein CASGELRADYGYTF. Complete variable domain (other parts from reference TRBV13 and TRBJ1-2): AAGVIQSPRHLIKEKRETATLKCYPIPRHDTVYWYQQGPGQDPQFLISFYEKMQSDKGSIPDRFSAQQFSDYHSELNMSSLELGDSALYFCASGELRADYGYTFGSGTRLTVV.

The CDR3, as DNA: TGTGCCAGCAGCTTAGGGCGGGGCGAGCAGTACTTC. Protein: CASSLGRGEQYF. The chain carries TRBV5-6 and TRBJ2-7; tentative D call: TRBD2 (6 bases). Trimming pared 2 bases from V and 6 bases from J, leaving 9 bases between. Per the germline V gene, CDR1 is SGHDT and CDR2 is YYEEEE. The CDR3 is 12 residues long.

The CDR3 coding sequence is TGTGCCAGCAGCCCCCGGGGGAGCTTGAACACTGAAGCTTTCTTT. It yields the protein CASSPRGSLNTEAFF. The chain recombines TRBV13 with TRBJ1-1; D may be TRBD1 (5 bases). Trimming shortened V by 5 bases and J by 0 bases, and 13 bases separated the two germline ends. The CDR3 is made up of 15 amino acids. Germline V CDR1 and CDR2: PRHDT, FYEKMQ (reference sequence).

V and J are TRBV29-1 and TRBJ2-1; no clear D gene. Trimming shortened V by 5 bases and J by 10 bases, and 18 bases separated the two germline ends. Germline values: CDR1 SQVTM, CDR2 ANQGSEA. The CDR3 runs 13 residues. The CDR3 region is CSVIYINPGEQFF. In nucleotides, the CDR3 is TGCAGCGTTATATATATCAACCCCGGGGAGCAGTTCTTC.

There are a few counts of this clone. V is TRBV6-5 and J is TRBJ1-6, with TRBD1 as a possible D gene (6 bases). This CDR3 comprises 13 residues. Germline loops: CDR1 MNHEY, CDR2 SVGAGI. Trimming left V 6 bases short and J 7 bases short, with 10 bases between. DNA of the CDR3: TGTGCCAGCAGCCCACAGGGAAATTCACCCCTCCACTTT. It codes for CASSPQGNSPLHF.

CDR3 sequence (DNA): TGTGCCAGCACCTGGGACAGCGATTCACCCCTCCACTTT. This translates into CASTWDSDSPLHF. The chain couples TRBV6-5 to TRBJ1-6; 7 nucleotides line up with TRBD1. CDR1 is MNHEY, CDR2 SVGAGI, per germline. J was trimmed by 8 bases and V by 7 bases; bases with no gene match: 5. This CDR3 region has 13 residues.

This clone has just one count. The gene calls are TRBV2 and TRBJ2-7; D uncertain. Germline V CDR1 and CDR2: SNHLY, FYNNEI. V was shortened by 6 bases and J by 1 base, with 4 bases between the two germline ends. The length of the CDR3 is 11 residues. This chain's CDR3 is CASSVSYEQYF. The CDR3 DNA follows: TGTGCCAGCAGCGTTTCCTACGAGCAGTACTTC.

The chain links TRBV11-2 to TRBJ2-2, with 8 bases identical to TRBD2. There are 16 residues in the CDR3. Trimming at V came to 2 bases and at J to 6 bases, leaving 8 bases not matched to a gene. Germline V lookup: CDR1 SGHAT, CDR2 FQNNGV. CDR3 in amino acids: CASSLRGGSNSGELFF. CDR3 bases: TGTGCCAGCAGCTTACGGGGGGGATCCAACTCCGGGGAGCTGTTTTTT.

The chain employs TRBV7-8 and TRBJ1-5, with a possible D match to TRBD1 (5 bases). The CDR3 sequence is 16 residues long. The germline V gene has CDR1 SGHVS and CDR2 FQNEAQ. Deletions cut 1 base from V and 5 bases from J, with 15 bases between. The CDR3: CASSLVGGSSYQPQHF. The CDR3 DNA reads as TGTGCCAGCAGCTTAGTGGGGGGATCCAGTTATCAGCCCCAGCATTTT.

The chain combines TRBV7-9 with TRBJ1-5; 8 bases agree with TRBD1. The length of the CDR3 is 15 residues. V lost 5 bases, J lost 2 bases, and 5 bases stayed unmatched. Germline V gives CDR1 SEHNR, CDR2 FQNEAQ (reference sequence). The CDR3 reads CASSQDRAGNQPQHF. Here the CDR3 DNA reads TGTGCCAGCAGCCAGGACAGGGCAGGCAATCAGCCCCAGCATTTT.